This T cell receptor (beta chain) was identified during a study of T cells in women clearing cervical HPV infection. Overall study context: Controls' single incident HPV16 infection cleared within 12 months without precancer. With HLA typing for only a few women, HLA confounding remains possible. Case blood was drawn when the lesion was first found; control blood after infection became undetectable.

A remark on this clone: Its antigen is as yet unknown. With the read ending 3 residues before the CDR3 end, the germline J gene is used to fill in that end.

Germline V lookup: CDR1 SGHRS, CDR2 YFSETQ. Trimming removed 0 bases from V and 2 bases from J; junction bases left unmatched: 5. This CDR3 contains 19 residues. Findings and caveats of the study: Cases and controls were distinguished at AUC around 0.8 by richness and V genes.

The assay was immunoSEQ multiplex PCR, and TCRdb's table has in-frame clones only and misses some. Recorded for this sample: some 37,000 clones. The sequence was collected from a woman aged 18 to 75 with a cervical HPV16 infection that either progressed to CIN3+ or cleared (not recorded which). The gene calls are TRBV5-1 and TRBJ2-1; TRBD2 agrees at 16 bases. Source material: blood buffy coat. The CDR3 sequence: CASSLAGTSGRAAYNEQFF. Partial CDR3 DNA: TGCGCCAGCAGCTTGGCGGGGACTAGCGGGAGGGCAGCCTACAATGAG.